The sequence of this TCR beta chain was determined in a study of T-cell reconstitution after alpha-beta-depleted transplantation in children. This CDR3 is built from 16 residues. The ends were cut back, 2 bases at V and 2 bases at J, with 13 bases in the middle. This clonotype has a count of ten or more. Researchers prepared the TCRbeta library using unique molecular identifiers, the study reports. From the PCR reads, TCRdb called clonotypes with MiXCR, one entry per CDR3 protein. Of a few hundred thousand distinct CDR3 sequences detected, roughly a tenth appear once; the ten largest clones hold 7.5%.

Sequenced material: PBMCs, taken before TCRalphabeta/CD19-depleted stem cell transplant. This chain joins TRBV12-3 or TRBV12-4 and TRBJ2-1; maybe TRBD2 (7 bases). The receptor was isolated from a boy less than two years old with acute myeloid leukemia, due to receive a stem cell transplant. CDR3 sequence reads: CASSLKGGSPYNEQFF. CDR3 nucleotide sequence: TGTGCCAGCAGTTTAAAGGGGGGGAGTCCCTACAATGAGCAGTTCTTC.